Listed below are T cell receptor beta chains from one sample, sequenced in a study of cytomegalovirus exposure and HLA in healthy donors. This table comes from immunoSEQ multiplex PCR, and its TCRdb copy is limited to in-frame clones, with some not included. The data show about 190,000 clones, around three quarters seen once. The specimen sequenced was PBMCs. The source of these receptors is a woman in her late teens or twenties in good health and CMV-seronegative. CDR3s include the opening cysteine and the closing phenylalanine or tryptophan. A D gene is named only where the DNA matches it firmly. Expanded clones are given a class, and other clones once, few, many or no size at all.

>TRBJ1-1|TRBV28|NA|few
CATQNTEAFF
TGTGCCACACAAAACACTGAAGCTTTCTTT
>TRBJ1-2|TRBV27|NA|NA
CASSFGVRYGYTF
TGTGCCAGCAGTTTCGGGGTTCGATATGGCTACACCTTC
>TRBJ2-2|TRBV23-1|TRBD1|NA
CASSQSHSGGNTGELFF
TGCGCCAGCAGTCAATCCCACTCAGGGGGCAACACCGGGGAGCTGTTTTTT
>TRBJ2-7|TRBV7-8|NA|NA
CASSRTQGYEQYF
TGTGCCAGCAGCAGGACACAGGGCTACGAGCAGTACTTC
>TRBJ2-2|TRBV7-3|NA|NA
CASSSTGMNTGELFF
TGTGCCAGCAGCTCAACCGGGATGAACACCGGGGAGCTGTTTTTT
>TRBJ1-3|TRBV11-2|TRBD1|few
CASRTGGSGNTIYF
TGTGCCAGCAGGACAGGGGGGTCGGGGAACACCATATATTTT
>TRBJ1-3|TRBV18|NA|NA
CASSPPETFGVGNTIYF
TGTGCCAGCTCACCACCGGAAACGTTCGGGGTTGGAAACACCATATATTTT
>TRBJ1-3|TRBV5-1|NA|NA
CASSLLLGWVTMNTNTTYF
TGCGCCAGCAGCTTGCTTTTAGGTTGGGTCACTATGAACACCAACACCACATATTTT
>TRBJ1-5|TRBV15|TRBD1|NA
CATRRGTGSNQPQHF
TGTGCCACCAGAAGAGGGACAGGGAGCAATCAGCCCCAGCATTTT
>TRBJ1-5|TRBV7-2|TRBD1|NA
CASSLVTGGSSQPQHF
TGTGCCAGCAGCTTAGTGACAGGGGGTAGCAGTCAGCCCCAGCATTTT
>TRBJ1-6|TRBV7-6|NA|few
CASSSSYNSPLHF
TGTGCCAGCAGTAGCTCCTATAATTCACCCCTCCACTTT